This paragraph reports one T cell receptor beta chain. Antigen specificity is unknown. The germline V gene encodes CDR1 SGHRS and CDR2 YFSETQ. The germline V and J ends were trimmed by 5 bases and 1 base, with 20 bases remaining between them. The CDR3 contains 17 residues. Clones were read by immunoSEQ multiplex PCR, and TCRdb kept only the in-frame ones, dropping some. This sample yields about 1,600 clones, of which around 96% are seen a single time; 2.5% belongs to the top ten. This entry is derived from a study of circulating and synovial CD4+ cells in juvenile arthritis. Study results and caveats: Diversity here was lower than in bulk blood CD4 cells. The pathogenic-like versus bulk T cell difference escaped Vbeta family analysis. Circulating pathogenic-like lymphocytes shared a substantially higher fraction of CDR3 sequences with synovium than bulk blood.

The rearrangement joins TRBV5-1 to TRBJ2-3; possible D gene TRBD2, 5 bases. Source material: CD4+ T cells from synovial fluid. This TCR derives from a human donor with juvenile idiopathic arthritis. The CDR3 spells CASRAGARVTGTDTQYF. CDR3 nucleotides: TGCGCCAGCAGGGCCGGAGCGAGGGTTACCGGCACAGATACGCAGTATTTT.